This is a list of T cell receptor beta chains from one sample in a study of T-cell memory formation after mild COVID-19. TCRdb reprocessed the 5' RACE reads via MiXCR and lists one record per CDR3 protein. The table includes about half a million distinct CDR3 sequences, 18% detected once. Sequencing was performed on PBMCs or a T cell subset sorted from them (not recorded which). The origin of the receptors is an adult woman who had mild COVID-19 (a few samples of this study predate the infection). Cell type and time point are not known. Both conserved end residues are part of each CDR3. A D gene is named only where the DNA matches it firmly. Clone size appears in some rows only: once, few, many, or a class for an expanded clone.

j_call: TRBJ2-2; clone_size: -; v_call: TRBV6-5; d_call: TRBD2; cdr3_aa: CASRTLAGGNTGELFF; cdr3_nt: TGTGCCAGCAGAACACTAGCGGGAGGCAACACCGGGGAGCTGTTTTTT
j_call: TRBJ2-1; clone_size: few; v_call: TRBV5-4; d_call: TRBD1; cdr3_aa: CASSARDRDDNEQFF; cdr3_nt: TGTGCCAGCAGCGCCCGGGACAGGGATGACAATGAGCAGTTCTTC
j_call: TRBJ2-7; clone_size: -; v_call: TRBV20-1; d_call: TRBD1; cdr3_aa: CSAQRQGAKSYEQYF; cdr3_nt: TGCAGTGCCCAGAGGCAGGGGGCGAAGTCCTACGAGCAGTACTTC
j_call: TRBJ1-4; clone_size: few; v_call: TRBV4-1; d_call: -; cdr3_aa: CASSQAGVGSEKLFF; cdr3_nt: TGCGCCAGCAGCCAAGCAGGGGTTGGGAGTGAAAAACTGTTTTTT
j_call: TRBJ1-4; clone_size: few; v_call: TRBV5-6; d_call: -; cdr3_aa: CASSYRDRSSFVNEKLFF; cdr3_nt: TGTGCCAGCAGCTACCGGGATAGGTCGTCCTTCGTCAATGAAAAACTGTTTTTT
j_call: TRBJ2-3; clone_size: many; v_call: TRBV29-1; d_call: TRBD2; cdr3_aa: CSVEDRGTSGRAPDTQYF; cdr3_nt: TGCAGCGTTGAAGACAGGGGGACTAGCGGGAGGGCCCCAGATACGCAGTATTTT
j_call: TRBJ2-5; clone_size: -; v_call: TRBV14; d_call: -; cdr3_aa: CASSQEWRETQYF; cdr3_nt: TGTGCCAGCAGCCAAGAGTGGAGAGAGACCCAGTACTTC
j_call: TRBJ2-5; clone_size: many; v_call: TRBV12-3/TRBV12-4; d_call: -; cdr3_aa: CASSPQGNQETQYF; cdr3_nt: TGTGCCAGCAGCCCCCAGGGTAACCAAGAGACCCAGTACTTC
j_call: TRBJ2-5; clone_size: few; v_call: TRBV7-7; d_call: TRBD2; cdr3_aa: CASSLGLAGVVYQETQYF; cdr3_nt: TGTGCCAGCAGCTTAGGTCTAGCGGGGGTCGTCTACCAAGAGACCCAGTACTTC
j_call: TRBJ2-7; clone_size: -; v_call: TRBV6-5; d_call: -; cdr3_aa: CASSYSYRVFEQYF; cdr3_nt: TGTGCCAGCAGTTACTCGTACAGGGTTTTCGAGCAGTACTTC
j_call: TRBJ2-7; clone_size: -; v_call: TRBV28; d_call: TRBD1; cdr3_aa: CASTHRTGGPYEQYF; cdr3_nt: TGTGCCAGCACCCACCGGACAGGGGGGCCCTACGAGCAGTACTTC
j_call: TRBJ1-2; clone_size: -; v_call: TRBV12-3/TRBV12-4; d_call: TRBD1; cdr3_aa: CASSMDRGPGGYTF; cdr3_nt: TGTGCCAGCAGTATGGACAGGGGGCCCGGTGGCTACACCTTC
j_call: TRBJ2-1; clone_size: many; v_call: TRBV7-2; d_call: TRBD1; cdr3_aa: CASSLGDSDEQFF; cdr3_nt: TGTGCCAGCAGCTTAGGGGACAGCGATGAGCAGTTCTTC
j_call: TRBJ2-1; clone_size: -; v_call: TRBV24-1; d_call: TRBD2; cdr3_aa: CATSVQRSGGANEQFF; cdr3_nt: TGTGCCACCAGTGTCCAAAGAAGCGGGGGGGCCAATGAGCAGTTCTTC
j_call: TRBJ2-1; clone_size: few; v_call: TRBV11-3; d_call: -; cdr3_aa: CASSPRTGGAEQFF; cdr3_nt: TGTGCCAGCAGCCCTCGGACCGGAGGTGCTGAGCAGTTCTTC
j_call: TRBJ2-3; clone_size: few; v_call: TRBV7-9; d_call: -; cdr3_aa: CASSLASWDSDTQYF; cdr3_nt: TGTGCCAGCAGCTTAGCTTCGTGGGATTCTGATACGCAGTATTTT
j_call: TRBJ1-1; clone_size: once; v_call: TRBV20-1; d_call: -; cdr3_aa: CSATKGTEAFF; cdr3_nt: TGCAGTGCCACAAAAGGGACTGAAGCTTTCTTT
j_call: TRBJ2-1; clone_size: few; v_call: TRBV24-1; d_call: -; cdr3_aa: CATSDFPDEQFF; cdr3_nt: TGTGCCACCAGTGATTTCCCCGATGAGCAGTTCTTC
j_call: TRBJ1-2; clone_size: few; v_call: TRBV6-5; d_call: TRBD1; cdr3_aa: CASRKTGGTGRVNYGYTF; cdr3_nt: TGTGCCAGCAGAAAAACGGGGGGGACAGGGCGAGTTAACTATGGCTACACCTTC
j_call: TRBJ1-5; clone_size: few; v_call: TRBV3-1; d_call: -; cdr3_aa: CASSQGRAIGGAQHF; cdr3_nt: TGTGCCAGCAGCCAAGGTCGGGCAATAGGGGGGGCCCAGCATTTT
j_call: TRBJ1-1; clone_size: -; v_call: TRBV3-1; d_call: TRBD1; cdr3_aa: CASSQGTGGNTEAFF; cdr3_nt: TGTGCCAGCAGCCAAGGGACAGGGGGCAACACTGAAGCTTTCTTT
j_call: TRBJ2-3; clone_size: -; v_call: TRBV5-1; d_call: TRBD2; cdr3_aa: CASTIAGDTDTQYF; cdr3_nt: TGCGCCAGCACCATAGCGGGAGACACAGATACGCAGTATTTT
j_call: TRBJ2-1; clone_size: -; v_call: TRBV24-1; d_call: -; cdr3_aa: CATSDFAESSYNEQFF; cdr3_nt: TGTGCCACCAGTGATTTCGCAGAGAGCTCCTACAATGAGCAGTTCTTC
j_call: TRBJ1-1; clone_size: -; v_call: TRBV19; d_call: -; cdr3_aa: CASSHPGGGPAAITEAFF; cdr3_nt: TGTGCCAGTAGCCACCCCGGGGGGGGGCCGGCCGCTATCACTGAAGCTTTCTTT
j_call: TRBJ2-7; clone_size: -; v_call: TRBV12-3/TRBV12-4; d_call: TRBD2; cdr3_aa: CASSVGGPTYEQYF; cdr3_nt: TGTGCCAGCAGTGTGGGAGGGCCGACCTACGAGCAGTACTTC
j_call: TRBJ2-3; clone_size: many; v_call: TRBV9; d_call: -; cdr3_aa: CASSPRAGSTDTQYF; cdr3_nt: TGTGCCAGCAGCCCCCGAGCAGGGAGCACAGATACGCAGTATTTT
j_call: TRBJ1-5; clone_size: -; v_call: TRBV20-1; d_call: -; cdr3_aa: CSAREGTAKGPQHF; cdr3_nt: TGCAGTGCTAGAGAGGGGACGGCCAAGGGGCCCCAGCATTTT
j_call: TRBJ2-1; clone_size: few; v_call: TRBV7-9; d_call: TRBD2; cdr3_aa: CASSFPTSGRAYNEQFF; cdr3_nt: TGTGCCAGCAGCTTCCCGACTAGCGGGAGGGCCTACAATGAGCAGTTCTTC
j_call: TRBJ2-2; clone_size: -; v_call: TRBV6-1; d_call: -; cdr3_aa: CAFWGGNTGELFF; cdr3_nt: TGTGCCTTCTGGGGAGGGAACACCGGGGAGCTGTTTTTT
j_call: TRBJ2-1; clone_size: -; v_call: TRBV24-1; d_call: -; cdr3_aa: CATSDPLTGEGFNEQFF; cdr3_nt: TGTGCCACCAGTGATCCCCTGACGGGAGAAGGCTTCAATGAGCAGTTCTTC
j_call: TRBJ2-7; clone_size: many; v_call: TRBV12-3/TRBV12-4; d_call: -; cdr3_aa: CASSLGEYEQYF; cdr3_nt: TGTGCCAGCAGTTTAGGGGAGTACGAGCAGTACTTC
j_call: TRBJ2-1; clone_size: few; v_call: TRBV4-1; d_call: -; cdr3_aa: CASSHRVENEQFF; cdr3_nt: TGCGCCAGCAGCCACAGAGTGGAGAATGAGCAGTTCTTC
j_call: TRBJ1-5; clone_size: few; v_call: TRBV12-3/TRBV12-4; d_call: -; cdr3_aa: CASSLREGDQPQHF; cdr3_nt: TGTGCCAGCAGTTTAAGGGAGGGCGATCAGCCCCAGCATTTT
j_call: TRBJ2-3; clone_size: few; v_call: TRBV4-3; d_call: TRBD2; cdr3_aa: CASSQGPREVAGGSDTQYF; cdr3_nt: TGCGCCAGCAGCCAAGGCCCCCGTGAAGTAGCGGGAGGCTCAGATACGCAGTATTTT
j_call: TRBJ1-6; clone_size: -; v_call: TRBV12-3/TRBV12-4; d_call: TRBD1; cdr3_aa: CASRIQGGNSPLHF; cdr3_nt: TGTGCCAGCAGGATACAGGGGGGTAATTCACCCCTCCACTTT
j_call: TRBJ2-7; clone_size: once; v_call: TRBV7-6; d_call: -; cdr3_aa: CASSWGPGSYEQYF; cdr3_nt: TGTGCCAGCAGTTGGGGGCCGGGCTCCTACGAGCAGTACTTC
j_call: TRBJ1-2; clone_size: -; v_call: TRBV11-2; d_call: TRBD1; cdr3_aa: CASSLVGTGLYGYTF; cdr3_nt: TGTGCCAGCAGCTTAGTAGGGACAGGGCTGTATGGCTACACCTTC
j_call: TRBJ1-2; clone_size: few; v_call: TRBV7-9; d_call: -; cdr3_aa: CASSLLLRQYYGYTF; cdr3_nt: TGTGCCAGCAGCTTGCTTCTTAGGCAGTACTATGGCTACACCTTC
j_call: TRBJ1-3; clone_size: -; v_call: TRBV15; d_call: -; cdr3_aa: CATSRDQIGLSGNTIYF; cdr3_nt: TGTGCCACCAGCAGAGATCAGATAGGCCTGTCTGGAAACACCATATATTTT
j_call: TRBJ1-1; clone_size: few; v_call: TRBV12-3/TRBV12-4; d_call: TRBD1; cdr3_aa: CASRSGTVNTEAFF; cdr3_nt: TGTGCCAGCAGATCCGGGACAGTGAACACTGAAGCTTTCTTT
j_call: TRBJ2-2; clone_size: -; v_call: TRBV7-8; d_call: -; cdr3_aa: CASIVSRTNTGELFF; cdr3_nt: TGTGCCAGCATAGTTAGCCGAACGAACACCGGGGAGCTGTTTTTT
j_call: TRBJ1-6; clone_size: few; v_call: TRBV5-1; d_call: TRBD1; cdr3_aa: CASSLTPGQGNSPLHF; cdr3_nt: TGCGCCAGCAGCCTTACCCCGGGACAGGGAAATTCACCCCTCCACTTT
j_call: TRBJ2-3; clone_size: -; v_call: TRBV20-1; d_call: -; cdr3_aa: CSAPRGDTQYF; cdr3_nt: TGCAGTGCTCCTAGGGGAGATACGCAGTATTTT
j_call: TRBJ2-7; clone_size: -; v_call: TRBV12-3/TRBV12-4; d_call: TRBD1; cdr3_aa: CASSPLPGQDSYEQYF; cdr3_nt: TGTGCCAGCAGTCCCCTACCGGGACAGGACTCCTACGAGCAGTACTTC
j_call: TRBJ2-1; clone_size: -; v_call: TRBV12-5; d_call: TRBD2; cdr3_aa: CASGLASGTISNEQFF; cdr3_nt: TGTGCTAGTGGTTTGGCCTCCGGGACTATATCCAATGAGCAGTTCTTC
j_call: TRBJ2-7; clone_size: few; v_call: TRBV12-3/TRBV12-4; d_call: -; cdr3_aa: CASRAGTYEQYF; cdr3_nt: TGTGCCAGCAGGGCGGGGACCTACGAGCAGTACTTC
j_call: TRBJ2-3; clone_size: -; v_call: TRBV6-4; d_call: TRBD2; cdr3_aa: CASSEREQDTQYF; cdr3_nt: TGTGCCAGCAGCGAGCGGGAACAAGATACGCAGTATTTT
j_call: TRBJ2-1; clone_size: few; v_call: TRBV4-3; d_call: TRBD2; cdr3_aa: CASSPLTSGSLGEQFF; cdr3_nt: TGCGCCAGCAGCCCCCTGACTAGCGGGAGTTTGGGTGAGCAGTTCTTC
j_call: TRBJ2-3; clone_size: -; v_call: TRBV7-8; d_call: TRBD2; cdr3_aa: CASSLAGTSRTQGTQYF; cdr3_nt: TGTGCCAGCAGCTTGGCCGGGACTAGCAGGACCCAGGGTACGCAGTATTTT
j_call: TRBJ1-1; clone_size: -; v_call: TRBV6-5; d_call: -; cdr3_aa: CASSYSQGYTEAFF; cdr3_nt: TGTGCCAGCAGTTACTCACAGGGTTACACTGAAGCTTTCTTT
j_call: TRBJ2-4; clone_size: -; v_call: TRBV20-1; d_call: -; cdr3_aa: CSLAKNIQYF; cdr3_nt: TGCAGTCTAGCCAAAAACATTCAGTACTTC
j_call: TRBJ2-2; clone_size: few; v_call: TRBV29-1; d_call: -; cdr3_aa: CSVRDRTNTGELFF; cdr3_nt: TGCAGCGTCCGTGACAGGACTAACACCGGGGAGCTGTTTTTT
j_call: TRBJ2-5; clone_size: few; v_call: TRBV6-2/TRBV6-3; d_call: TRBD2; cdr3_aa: CASSYESSGRPRETQYF; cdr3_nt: TGTGCCAGCAGTTACGAATCTAGCGGGAGACCTCGGGAGACCCAGTACTTC
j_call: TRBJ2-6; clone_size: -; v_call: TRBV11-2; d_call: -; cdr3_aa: CASSPGYSGANVLTF; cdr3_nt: TGTGCCAGCAGCCCGGGGTACTCTGGGGCCAACGTCCTGACTTTC
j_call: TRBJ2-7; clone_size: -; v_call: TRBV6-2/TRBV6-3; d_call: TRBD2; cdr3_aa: CASRAASGSSYEQYF; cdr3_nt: TGTGCCAGCAGGGCGGCTAGCGGTTCATCCTACGAGCAGTACTTC
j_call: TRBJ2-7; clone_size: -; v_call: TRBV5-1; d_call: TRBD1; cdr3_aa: CASGAGTGLYEQYF; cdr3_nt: TGCGCCAGCGGGGCTGGGACAGGACTGTACGAGCAGTACTTC
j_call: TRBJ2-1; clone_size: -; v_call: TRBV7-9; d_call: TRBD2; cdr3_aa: CASSSSLTSGRVGEQFF; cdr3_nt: TGTGCCAGCAGCTCTTCTTTGACTAGCGGGAGAGTGGGTGAGCAGTTCTTC
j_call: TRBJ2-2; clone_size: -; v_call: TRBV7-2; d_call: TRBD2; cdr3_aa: CASSLASPSGRASGELFF; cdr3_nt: TGTGCCAGCAGCTTAGCGAGCCCTAGCGGGAGGGCCTCCGGGGAGCTGTTTTTT
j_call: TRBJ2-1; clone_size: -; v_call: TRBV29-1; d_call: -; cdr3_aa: CSVGVTFNEQFF; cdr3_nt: TGCAGCGTTGGGGTCACCTTCAATGAGCAGTTCTTC